The 23 T cell receptor beta chains below all came from one sample that was sequenced in a study of identical twins. TCRdb recomputed calls from the 5' RACE reads with MiXCR, one row per CDR3 protein. The sample holds roughly 350,000 distinct CDR3 sequences; about 12% are singletons and the top ten take 6% to 9%. This sample was also put to use in a study of yellow fever vaccine responses in identical twins.

Sequencing used CD8+ T cells sorted from blood. The receptors were sampled from a woman between 18 and 29 years old in good health.

This chain connects TRBV15 to TRBJ2-5; tentatively, D is TRBD2 (6 bases). Trimming took 0 bases from V and 1 from J, leaving 12 bases between them. Germline assignment: CDR1 LNHNV and CDR2 YYDKDF (reference sequence). This CDR3 is 16 amino acids long. CDR3 sequence: CATSREGVRGQETQYF. The CDR3 DNA reads TGTGCCACCAGCAGAGAGGGGGTGCGGGGCCAAGAGACCCAGTACTTC.

This clonotype came up a few times. This rearrangement joins TRBV6-5 to TRBJ2-3, with 9 nucleotides matching TRBD1. Germline values: CDR1 MNHEY, CDR2 SVGAGI. The CDR3 runs to 15 residues. J was trimmed by 4 bases and V by 4 bases; bases with no gene match: 6. The chain's CDR3 is CASSSGQGWADTQYF. The DNA for the CDR3 is TGTGCCAGCAGTTCGGGACAGGGATGGGCAGATACGCAGTATTTT.

This chain connects TRBV24-1 to TRBJ2-5; possibly TRBD1 for D (6 bases). CDR3 length: 14 amino acids. CDR1 is KGHDR and CDR2 is SFDVKD in the germline V gene. V dropped 1 base and J dropped 3 bases, with 8 bases sitting between them. CDR3 DNA: TGTGCCACCAGTGATTTACAGGGTAAAGAGACCCAGTACTTC. Translated, it gives CATSDLQGKETQYF.

The sample holds many counts of this clonotype. V and J are TRBV12-3 or TRBV12-4 and TRBJ2-5, with D tentatively TRBD2 (5 bases). Trimming stripped 1 base from V and 5 bases from J, with 14 bases between. CDR3 length equals 15 residues. The CDR3 nucleotides read TGTGCCAGCAGTTTAGATACTAGTTCTTCGGAGACCCAGTACTTC. Translation gives CASSLDTSSSETQYF.

Many counts were recorded for this clonotype. V is TRBV4-1 and J is TRBJ1-4; the D is unclear. Germline CDR1 and CDR2: MGHRA and YSYEKL. V gave up 0 bases and J gave up 0 bases, with 11 bases separating them. The CDR3 sequence is 17 residues long. CDR3 sequence: CASSQEGSRATNEKLFF. The CDR3 DNA sequence: TGCGCCAGCAGCCAAGAGGGGTCCCGTGCAACTAATGAAAAACTGTTTTTT.

This chain uses TRBV10-2 with TRBJ2-5; no definite D call. This CDR3 has 14 residues. Looked up from germline, CDR1 is WSHSY and CDR2 is SAAADI. V was trimmed by 1 base and J by 5 bases, leaving 11 bases between them. CDR3 residues: CASSELGLLETQYF. The CDR3 nucleotides read TGCGCCAGCAGTGAGTTAGGGTTGTTGGAGACCCAGTACTTC.

V gene TRBV11-3 combines with J gene TRBJ1-2; perhaps TRBD1 as D (5 bases). Looked up from germline, CDR1 is SGHNT and CDR2 is YENEEA. Trimming removed 8 bases at V and 2 bases at J, with 9 bases between. This CDR3 has 12 residues. The CDR3 spells CASGTGNYGYTF. The CDR3 DNA sequence: TGTGCCAGCGGAACAGGCAACTATGGCTACACCTTC.

CDR3 amino acids: CASRRTGAAGETQYF. CDR3 nucleotides: TGTGCCAGCAGACGTACAGGGGCCGCAGGGGAGACCCAGTACTTC. V usage is TRBV6-1 and J usage is TRBJ2-5; 7 nucleotides agree with TRBD1. Germline trimming cut 6 bases from V and 5 bases from J; bases unmatched to any gene: 12. Germline CDR1 is MNHNS and CDR2 is SASEGT. There are 15 residues in the CDR3.

The chain uses TRBV12-3 or TRBV12-4 and TRBJ2-5; D is unresolved. V was clipped by 6 bases and J by 5 bases, with 16 bases between them. This CDR3 has 14 residues. CDR3 region: CASSPTHSFETQYF. The CDR3, as DNA: TGTGCCAGCAGCCCTACCCACAGCTTTGAGACCCAGTACTTC.

The V call is TRBV13, the J call TRBJ2-2; 8 nucleotides match TRBD2. The CDR3 covers 16 residues. Trimming took 6 bases from V and 4 from J; bases not matched to a gene: 10. Germline V lookup: CDR1 PRHDT, CDR2 FYEKMQ (reference sequence). The CDR3 DNA is TGTGCCAGCAGACCGAATAGCGGGGTCGGCACCGGGGAGCTGTTTTTT. It codes for CASRPNSGVGTGELFF.

This clonotype was picked up a small number of times. The gene calls are TRBV7-9 and TRBJ2-7; TRBD1 is a possible D gene (6 bases). V was clipped by 1 base and J by 3 bases, with 13 bases between them. CDR3 length equals 15 residues. CDR1 is SEHNR, CDR2 FQNEAQ, per germline (reference sequence). The CDR3 loop is CASSLGPGDIYEQYF. In DNA form, the CDR3 reads TGTGCCAGCAGCTTAGGTCCAGGGGACATCTACGAGCAGTACTTC. The entire variable domain, with the rest obtained from reference TRBV7-9 and TRBJ2-7, is as follows: DTGVSQNPRHKITKRGQNVTFRCDPISEHNRLYWYRQTLGQGPEFLTYFQNEAQLEKSRLLSDRFSAERPKGSFSTLEIQRTEQGDSAMYLCASSLGPGDIYEQYFGPGTRLTVT.

This clonotype was detected only a few times. The V gene is TRBV2, the J gene TRBJ2-2; 7 bases match TRBD1. V trimming: 5 bases; J trimming: 5 bases; junction bases outside the gene matches: 11. Germline V gene data show CDR1 as SNHLY and CDR2 as FYNNEI. The CDR3 is made up of 16 amino acids. CDR3 in DNA: TGTGCCAGCAGTCCTGACAGGGTCATTGGTACCGGGGAGCTGTTTTTT. Translating it yields CASSPDRVIGTGELFF.

This clonotype turned up a few times. This chain uses TRBV20-1 with TRBJ2-5, with 9 bases matching TRBD1. J gave up 5 bases and V 3 bases, and 10 bases lay outside the gene matches. CDR3 size: 15 residues. Germline V gives CDR1 DFQATT, CDR2 SNEGSKA (reference sequence). CDR3 sequence reads: CSASVRDRVSETQYF. The DNA for the CDR3 is TGCAGTGCTAGTGTCCGGGACAGGGTCAGCGAGACCCAGTACTTC.

CDR3 protein: CASSLAGEKTQYF. The CDR3 DNA sequence: TGTGCCAGCAGTTTAGCGGGGGAGAAGACCCAGTACTTC. This chain joins TRBV28 and TRBJ2-5; TRBD2 agrees at 7 bases. CDR3 size: 13 residues. The V gene's germline CDR1 is MDHEN and CDR2 SYDVKM. V trimming: 2 bases; J trimming: 6 bases; junction bases outside the gene matches: 3.

This clonotype was observed a few times. This sequence joins TRBV4-1 and TRBJ2-7; 9 nucleotides align to TRBD1. Germline V gene data show CDR1 as MGHRA and CDR2 as YSYEKL. This CDR3 has 14 residues. V trimming: 3 bases; J trimming: 4 bases; junction bases outside the gene matches: 4. The DNA of the CDR3 is TGCGCCAGCAGCCACGGGACAGGGTCGTACGAGCAGTACTTC. It encodes CASSHGTGSYEQYF.

This sequence joins TRBV12-3 or TRBV12-4 and TRBJ2-3; 7 bases map to TRBD2. The J segment lost 3 bases and the V segment lost 2 bases, leaving 5 bases of the junction unmatched. The CDR3 contains 15 residues. The CDR3 bases are TGTGCCAGCAGTTTATGGACTAGATATACAGATACGCAGTATTTT. Protein: CASSLWTRYTDTQYF.

This clonotype was observed a handful of times. The chain has TRBV7-9 and TRBJ2-1; D is possibly TRBD1 or TRBD2 (5 bases each). Germline values: CDR1 SEHNR, CDR2 FQNEAQ (reference sequence). This CDR3 comprises 14 residues. V lost 7 bases and J lost 7, with 17 bases in between. CDR3 sequence reads: CASKTGTAENEQFF. The CDR3 nucleotides are TGTGCCAGCAAAACCGGGACCGCCGAAAATGAGCAGTTCTTC.

This clonotype has only a few counts. V usage is TRBV28 and J usage is TRBJ1-2; D remains ambiguous. The CDR3 is made up of 14 amino acids. Trimming removed 2 bases from V and 4 bases from J, with 11 bases in between. Germline loops: CDR1 MDHEN, CDR2 SYDVKM. The CDR3 region has the DNA TGTGCCAGCAGTTTAGGTGTAGGGTTCTATGGCTACACCTTC. Protein sequence: CASSLGVGFYGYTF.

This chain links TRBV7-9 with TRBJ2-1; 7 positions match TRBD2. The V gene's germline CDR1 is SEHNR and CDR2 FQNEAQ (reference sequence). V lost 5 bases, J lost 7 bases, and 14 bases stayed unmatched. The CDR3 has 16 residues. The CDR3 here is CASSERASGARNEQFF. The CDR3 DNA follows: TGTGCCAGCAGCGAAAGGGCTAGCGGAGCCAGGAATGAGCAGTTCTTC.

The sample holds many counts of this clonotype. This chain uses TRBV29-1 with TRBJ2-2, with D tentatively TRBD1 (5 bases). Germline V gives CDR1 SQVTM, CDR2 ANQGSEA. The CDR3 contains 13 residues. Trimming shortened V by 7 bases and J by 2 bases, and 11 bases separated the two germline ends. This chain's CDR3 is CSGKTANTGELFF. CDR3 in DNA: TGCAGCGGGAAGACAGCCAACACCGGGGAGCTGTTTTTT.

The chain carries TRBV29-1 and TRBJ2-7; weak D call: TRBD2 (6 bases). V was shortened by 5 bases and J by 3 bases, with 14 bases between the two germline ends. This CDR3 comprises 13 residues. Germline-derived CDR1 and CDR2 are SQVTM and ANQGSEA. CDR3 sequence reads: CSVSGASDYEQYF. The CDR3 coding sequence is TGCAGCGTTTCGGGAGCTTCCGACTACGAGCAGTACTTC.

This clonotype occurred a few times. The chain combines TRBV12-5 with TRBJ1-1; TRBD1 aligns across 11 bases. The CDR3 totals 13 residues. Germline lookup yields CDR1 LGHNT and CDR2 FRNRAP. The ends lost 7 bases at V and 6 bases at J; junction bases unmatched: 4. In DNA form, the CDR3 reads TGTGCTAGTGATTGGGACAGGGGGTCTGAAGCTTTCTTT. This sequence encodes CASDWDRGSEAFF.

This clonotype appeared a few times. The V call is TRBV20-1, the J call TRBJ2-7, with D perhaps matching TRBD1 or TRBD2 (5 bases each). The CDR3 runs to 13 residues. Germline CDR1 reads DFQATT; CDR2 reads SNEGSKA (reference sequence). The V and J ends lost 3 bases and 0 bases respectively, with 9 bases between them. The CDR3 nucleotides read TGCAGTGCTAGGGGGACGTACTCCTACGAGCAGTACTTC. Amino acid sequence: CSARGTYSYEQYF.